This T cell receptor beta chain was observed in a study of blood T cell repertoires in COVID-19. V lost 6 bases, J lost 2 bases, and 3 bases stayed unmatched. Germline assignment: CDR1 SEHNR and CDR2 FQNEAQ (reference sequence). The CDR3 is 15 residues long. Either two negative PCRs, clearance, or symptom resolution qualified Cohort 3 donors as recovered. Produced via immunoSEQ multiplex PCR; TCRdb's table is partial and in-frame only. In the table there are a few hundred thousand clones, roughly four fifths of which are singletons. The chain uses TRBV7-9 and TRBJ2-1, with 11 bases that match TRBD2. This clonotype originated in a woman in her forties or fifties who had recovered from COVID-19. Sequenced material: PBMCs or T cells enriched from blood (not recorded which). The CDR3 loop reads CASSPSGGTYNEQFF. DNA for the CDR3: TGTGCCAGCAGTCCTAGCGGGGGGACCTACAATGAGCAGTTCTTC.